Described below is a single TCR beta chain sequence and its context. The data stem from a study of blood T cells in healthy people across ages. Across the whole study: In model experiments, template switching was able to capture about one barcoded beta molecule for every two T cells that were present.

This CDR3 has 14 residues. V trimming: 5 bases; J trimming: 6 bases; junction bases outside the gene matches: 4. CDR1 is LGHNA and CDR2 is YSLEER in the germline V gene. For the second PCR, which ran for about 6 to 12 cycles, a sample-barcoded 5' primer and a J-beta primer mix were used. One entry per CDR3 protein, called by TCRdb with MiXCR from the 5' RACE reads. The sample holds over 1.5 million distinct CDR3 sequences; approximately 50% are singletons and the top ten take around 2.1%. The TCR sequence derives from a woman aged 35 to 49 in good health. Sequenced: blood. The chain links TRBV4-3 to TRBJ1-4; TRBD1 matches at 9 bases. The CDR3: CASSEDRGDEKLFF. CDR3 in DNA: TGCGCCAGCAGCGAGGACAGGGGAGATGAAAAACTGTTTTTT.